This entry lists 8 T cell receptor beta chains sequenced from one sample in a study of vaccination effects on CD4 cells after COVID-19. The culture ran for 10 to 11 days, and then CD4+ T cells were isolated. Subjects were given two BNT162b2 or mRNA-1273 vaccine doses. These receptors are not linked to any known antigen. TCRdb's copy holds only in-frame clones and misses some; the assay was immunoSEQ multiplex PCR. Among about 57,000 clones listed, 78% were seen once. The sequences come from CD4+ T cells from PBMCs cultured without peptide, collected after COVID-19 vaccination. Every receptor here comes from a human donor who received a COVID-19 vaccine.

The V gene is TRBV6-2 or TRBV6-3, the J gene TRBJ1-2; D gene unclear. The CDR3 is 13 residues long. The ends were cut back, 4 bases at V and 5 bases at J, with 11 bases in the middle. CDR1 and CDR2 from the germline V gene are MNHEY and SVGEGT. The CDR3 DNA reads as TGTGCCAGCAGTTTATCGGCGTCTTATGGCTACACCTTC. Residues: CASSLSASYGYTF.

The V call is TRBV6-2 or TRBV6-3, the J call TRBJ2-1; 7 bases map to TRBD1. Germline CDR1 is MNHEY and CDR2 is SVGEGT. CDR3 size: 15 residues. The trim removed 6 bases at V and 3 bases at J, leaving 8 bases unmatched. The CDR3 nucleotides read TGTGCCAGCAGCCGTGGGACAGTTAACTACAATGAGCAGTTCTTC. It codes for CASSRGTVNYNEQFF.

This rearrangement joins TRBV7-2 to TRBJ1-2; tentatively, D is TRBD1 (6 bases). Germline CDR1 and CDR2: SGHTA and FQGNSA. Between the trimmed V and J ends, which lost 2 bases and 6 bases, there was a span of 10 bases. CDR3 length: 13 amino acids. This CDR3 is CASSLQGINGYTF. The CDR3 DNA follows: TGTGCCAGCAGCTTACAGGGGATTAATGGCTACACCTTC.

This clone came up a few times. The chain recombines TRBV19 with TRBJ2-2; 11 bases map to TRBD2. Germline-derived CDR1 and CDR2 are LNHDA and SQIVND (reference sequence). The ends lost 0 bases at V and 2 bases at J; junction bases unmatched: 2. This CDR3 has 17 residues. The DNA of the CDR3 is TGTGCCAGTAGTATAGATCGACTAGCGGGAAACACCGGGGAGCTGTTTTTT. Its protein is CASSIDRLAGNTGELFF.

This clone was seen a handful of times. This sample also contains other DNA sequences that code for the same CDR3. The CDR3 here is CASSQVNTEAFF. The CDR3 DNA follows: TGTGCCAGCAGCCAAGTGAACACTGAAGCTTTCTTT. The V gene is TRBV3-1 (or the pseudogene TRBV3-2), the J gene TRBJ1-1; D not certain. V was trimmed by 1 base and J by 0 bases, leaving 0 bases between them. Germline lookup yields CDR1 LGHDT and CDR2 YNNKEL (reference sequence). The CDR3 length is 12 residues.

This clone was observed a single time. The CDR3 DNA is TGTGCCTGGACGGCGACTACCAATGGCTACACCTTC. This gives the protein CAWTATTNGYTF. The gene calls are TRBV30 and TRBJ1-2; D gene unclear. V lost 4 bases to trimming and J lost 6 bases, with 12 bases between them. Germline CDR1 is GTSNPN and CDR2 is SVGIG (reference sequence). The CDR3 is 12 residues long.

The chain couples TRBV7-9 to TRBJ1-4; 7 bases align to TRBD1. The trim removed 5 bases at V and 6 bases at J, leaving 9 bases unmatched. Germline CDR1 is SEHNR and CDR2 is FQNEAQ (reference sequence). This CDR3 has 15 amino acids. The CDR3 sequence is CASSTGGGGHEKLFF. In nucleotides, the CDR3 is TGTGCCAGCAGCACGGGAGGGGGCGGTCATGAAAAACTGTTTTTT.

The chain joins TRBV19 to TRBJ1-2; a weak D match, TRBD1 (6 bases). Germline CDR1 LNHDA, CDR2 SQIVND (reference sequence). V was trimmed by 7 bases and J by 4 bases, leaving 13 bases between them. The CDR3 length is 13 residues. The CDR3 DNA reads as TGTGCCAGTACGGGAACAGGGAGCTATGGCTACACCTTC. This codes for CASTGTGSYGYTF.